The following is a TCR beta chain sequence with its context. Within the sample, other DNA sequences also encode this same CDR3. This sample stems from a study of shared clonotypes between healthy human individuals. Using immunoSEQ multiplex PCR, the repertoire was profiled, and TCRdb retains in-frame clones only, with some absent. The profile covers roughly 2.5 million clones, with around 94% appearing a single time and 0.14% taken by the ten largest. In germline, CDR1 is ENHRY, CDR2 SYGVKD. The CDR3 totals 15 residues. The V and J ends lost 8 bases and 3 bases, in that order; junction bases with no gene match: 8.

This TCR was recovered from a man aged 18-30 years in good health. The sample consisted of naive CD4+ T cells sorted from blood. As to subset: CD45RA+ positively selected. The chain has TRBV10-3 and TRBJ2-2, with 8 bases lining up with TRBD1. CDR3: CAISDRGRDTGELFF. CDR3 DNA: TGTGCCATCTCCGACAGGGGCAGGGACACCGGGGAGCTGTTTTTT.